This TCR beta chain was found in a study of cytomegalovirus exposure and HLA in healthy donors. Study-level background: Samples from HLA-typed donors yielded approximately 88 million unique TCRs in an early data release. Broader study findings: When a later analysis was performed, an Asian-associated ancestry cluster reportedly had fewer N-insertions than the roughly 700-donor mean. Reported findings show TCR beta sequences accurately forecast HLA-A and HLA-B alleles in most subjects.

V shed 3 bases and J shed 4 bases, with 10 bases lying between them. The CDR3 contains 15 residues. The germline V gene has CDR1 SGHTA and CDR2 FQGTGA. The PCR contained 60 Vbeta and 13 Jbeta primers. This table comes from immunoSEQ multiplex PCR, and its TCRdb copy is limited to in-frame clones, with some not included. The repertoire includes approximately 130,000 clones, roughly 79% of them detected once, and less than 0.75% sits in the top ten. Points on this clone: The antigen is undetermined.

The chain is built from TRBV7-3 and TRBJ1-6; D remains ambiguous. This TCR derives from a man younger than 35 in good health and CMV-seronegative. Specimen: PBMCs. CDR3 sequence reads: CASSLGSGYNSPLHF. The DNA for the CDR3 is TGTGCCAGCAGCTTGGGTTCAGGATATAATTCACCCCTCCACTTT.